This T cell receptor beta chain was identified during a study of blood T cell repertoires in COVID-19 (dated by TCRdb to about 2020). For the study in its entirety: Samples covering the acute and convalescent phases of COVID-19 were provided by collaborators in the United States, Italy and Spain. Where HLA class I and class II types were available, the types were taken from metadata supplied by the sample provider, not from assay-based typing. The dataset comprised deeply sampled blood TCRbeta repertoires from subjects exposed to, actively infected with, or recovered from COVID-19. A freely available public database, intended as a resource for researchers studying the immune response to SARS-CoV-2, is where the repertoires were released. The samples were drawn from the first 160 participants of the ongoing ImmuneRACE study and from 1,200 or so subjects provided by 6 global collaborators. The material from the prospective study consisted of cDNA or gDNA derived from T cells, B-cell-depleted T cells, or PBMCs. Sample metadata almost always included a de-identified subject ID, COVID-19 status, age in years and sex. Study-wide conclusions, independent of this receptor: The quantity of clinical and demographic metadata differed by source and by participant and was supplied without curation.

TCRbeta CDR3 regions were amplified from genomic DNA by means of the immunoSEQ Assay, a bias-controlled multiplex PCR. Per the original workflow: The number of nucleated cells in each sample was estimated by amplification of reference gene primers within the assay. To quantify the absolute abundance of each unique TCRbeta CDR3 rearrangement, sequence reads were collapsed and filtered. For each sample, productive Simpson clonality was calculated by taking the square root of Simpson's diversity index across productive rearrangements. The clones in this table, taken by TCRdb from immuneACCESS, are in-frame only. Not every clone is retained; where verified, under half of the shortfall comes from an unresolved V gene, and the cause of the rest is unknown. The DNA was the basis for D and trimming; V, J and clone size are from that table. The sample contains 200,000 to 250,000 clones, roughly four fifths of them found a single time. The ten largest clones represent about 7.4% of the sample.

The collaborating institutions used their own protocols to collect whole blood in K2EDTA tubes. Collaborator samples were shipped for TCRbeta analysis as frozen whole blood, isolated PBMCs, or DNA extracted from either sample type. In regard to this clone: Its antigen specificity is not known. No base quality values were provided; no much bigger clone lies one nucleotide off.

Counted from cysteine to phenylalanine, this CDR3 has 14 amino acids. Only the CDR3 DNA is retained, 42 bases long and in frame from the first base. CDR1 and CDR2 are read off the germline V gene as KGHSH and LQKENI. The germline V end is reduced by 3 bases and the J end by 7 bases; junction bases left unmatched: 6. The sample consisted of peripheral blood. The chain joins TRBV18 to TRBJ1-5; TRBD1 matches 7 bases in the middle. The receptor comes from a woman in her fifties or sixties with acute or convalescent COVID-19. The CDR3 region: CASSPEGAGQPQHF. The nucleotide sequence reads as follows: TGTGCCAGCTCACCGGAGGGGGCGGGGCAGCCCCAGCATTTT.